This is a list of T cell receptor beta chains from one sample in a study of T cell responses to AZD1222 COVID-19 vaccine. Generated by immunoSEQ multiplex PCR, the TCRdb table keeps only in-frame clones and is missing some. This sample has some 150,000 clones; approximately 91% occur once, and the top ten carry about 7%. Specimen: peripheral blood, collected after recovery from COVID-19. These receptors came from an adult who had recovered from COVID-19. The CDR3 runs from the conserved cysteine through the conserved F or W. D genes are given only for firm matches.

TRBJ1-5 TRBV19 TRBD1 CASSTQDRVVTQPQHF
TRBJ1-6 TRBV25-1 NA CASMAPLDSPLHF
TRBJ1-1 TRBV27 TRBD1 CASRDRGLRAFF
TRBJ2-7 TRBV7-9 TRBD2 CASSSPRTSGTYEQYF
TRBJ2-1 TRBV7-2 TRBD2 CASSPSSGSSYNEQFF
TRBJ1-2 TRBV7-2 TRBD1 CASSLAWTGDGYTF
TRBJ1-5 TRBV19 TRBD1 CASSTGTGFSNQPQHF
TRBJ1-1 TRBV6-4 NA CASRERPGWANTEAFF
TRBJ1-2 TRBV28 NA CASSLTGSGYGYTF
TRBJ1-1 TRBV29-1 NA CSVEDQYKFNTEAFF
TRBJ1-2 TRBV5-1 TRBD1 CASSRTTGGIQYGYTF
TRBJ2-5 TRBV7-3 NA CASSTYPQETQYF
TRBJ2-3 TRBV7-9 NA CAARGGRTDTQYF
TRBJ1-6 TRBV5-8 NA CASTLGWESNSPLHF
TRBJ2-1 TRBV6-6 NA CASSLDTHSYNEQFF
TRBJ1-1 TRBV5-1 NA CASSFGQSKEAFF
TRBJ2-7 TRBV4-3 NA CASSQDSGKNNYEQYF
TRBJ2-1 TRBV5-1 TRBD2 CASSLWRETRNEQFF
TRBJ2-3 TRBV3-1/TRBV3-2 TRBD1 CASSHGQGLRTDTQYF
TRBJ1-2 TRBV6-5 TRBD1 CASSRQGARGYTF
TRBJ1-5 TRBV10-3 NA CAIAFSSNQPQHF
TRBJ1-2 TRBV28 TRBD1 CASSLLGTGGRDYGYTF
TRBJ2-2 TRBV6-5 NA CASSLLAGELFF
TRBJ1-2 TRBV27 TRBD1 CASSWGQGNIGYTF
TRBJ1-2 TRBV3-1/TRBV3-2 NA CASSQGIQGFNYGYTF
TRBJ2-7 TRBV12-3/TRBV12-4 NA CASSTGSHEQYF
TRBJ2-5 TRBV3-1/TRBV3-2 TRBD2 CASSQRGTSGSMDF
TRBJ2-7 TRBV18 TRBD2 CASSEGGAAYEQYF
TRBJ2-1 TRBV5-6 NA CASSSYQGYNEQFF
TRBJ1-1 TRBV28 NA CASSTGPRTEAFF
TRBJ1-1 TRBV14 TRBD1 CASSRQGWIPEAFF
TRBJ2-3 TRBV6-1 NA CASSEGRGADTQYF
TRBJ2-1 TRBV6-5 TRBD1 CASEGQNYNEQFF
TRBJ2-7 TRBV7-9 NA CASTLEYEQYF
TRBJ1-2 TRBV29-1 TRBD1 CSVEVGQGAGGGYTF
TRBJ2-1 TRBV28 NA CASRTGDSRNNEQFF
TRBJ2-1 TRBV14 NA CASSQEMGSYNEQFF
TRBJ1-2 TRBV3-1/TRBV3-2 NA CASSQVHQGHGYTF
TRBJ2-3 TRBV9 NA CASSVEGTDTQYF
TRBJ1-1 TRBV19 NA CASSAGPARNTEAFF
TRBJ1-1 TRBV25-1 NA CASSEVGGGSNTEAFF